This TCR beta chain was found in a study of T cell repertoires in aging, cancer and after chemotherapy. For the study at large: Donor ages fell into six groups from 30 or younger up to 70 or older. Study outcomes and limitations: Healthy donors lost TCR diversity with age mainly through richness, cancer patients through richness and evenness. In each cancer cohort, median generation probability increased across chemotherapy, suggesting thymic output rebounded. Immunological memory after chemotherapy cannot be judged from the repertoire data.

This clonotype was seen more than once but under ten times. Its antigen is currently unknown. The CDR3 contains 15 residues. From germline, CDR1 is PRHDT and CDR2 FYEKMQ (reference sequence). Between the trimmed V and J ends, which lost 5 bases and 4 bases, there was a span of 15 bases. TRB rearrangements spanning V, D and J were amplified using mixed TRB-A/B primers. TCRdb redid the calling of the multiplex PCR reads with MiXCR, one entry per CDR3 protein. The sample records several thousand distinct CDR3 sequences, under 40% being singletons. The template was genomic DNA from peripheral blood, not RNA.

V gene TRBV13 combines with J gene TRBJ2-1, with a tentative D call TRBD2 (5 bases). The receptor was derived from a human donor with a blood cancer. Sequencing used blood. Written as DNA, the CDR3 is TGTGCCAGCAGCCGGCGGGTTAGCCCTTACAATGAGCAGTTCTTC. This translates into CASSRRVSPYNEQFF.